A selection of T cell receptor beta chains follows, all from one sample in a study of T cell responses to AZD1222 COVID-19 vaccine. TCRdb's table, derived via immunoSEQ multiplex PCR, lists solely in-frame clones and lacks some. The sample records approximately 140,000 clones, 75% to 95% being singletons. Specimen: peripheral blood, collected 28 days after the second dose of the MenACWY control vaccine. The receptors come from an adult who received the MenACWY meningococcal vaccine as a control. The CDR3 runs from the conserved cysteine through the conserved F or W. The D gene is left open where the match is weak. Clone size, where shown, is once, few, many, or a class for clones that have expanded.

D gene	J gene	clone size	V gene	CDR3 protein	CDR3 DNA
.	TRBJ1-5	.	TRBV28	CASSPGDNQPQHF	TGTGCCAGCAGCCCAGGGGACAATCAGCCCCAGCATTTT
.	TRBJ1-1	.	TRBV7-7	CASSSAPNTEAFF	TGTGCCAGCAGCTCCGCACCGAACACTGAAGCTTTCTTT
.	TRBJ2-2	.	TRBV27	CASSPAGTGELFF	TGTGCCAGCAGCCCCGCAGGGACCGGGGAGCTGTTTTTT
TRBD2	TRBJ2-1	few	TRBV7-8	CASSLDGGAGEQFF	TGTGCCAGCAGCTTAGACGGGGGGGCAGGCGAGCAGTTCTTC
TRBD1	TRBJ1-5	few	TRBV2	CASSRTPDRGGHQPQHF	TGTGCCAGCAGCCGGACCCCGGACAGGGGAGGTCATCAGCCCCAGCATTTT
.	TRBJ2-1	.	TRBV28	CASSLFLVTNNEQFF	TGTGCCAGCAGTTTATTCCTAGTCACGAACAATGAGCAGTTCTTC
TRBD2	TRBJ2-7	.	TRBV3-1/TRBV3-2	CASSQDLEASGGHYEQYF	TGTGCCAGCAGCCAAGACCTGGAGGCTAGCGGGGGCCACTACGAGCAGTACTTC
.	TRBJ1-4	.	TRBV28	CASKEGVMKKLFF	TGTGCCAGCAAGGAGGGGGTAATGAAAAAACTGTTTTTT
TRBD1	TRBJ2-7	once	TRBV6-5	CASSYSRTGVGEQYF	TGTGCCAGCAGTTACTCGAGGACAGGCGTGGGGGAGCAGTACTTC
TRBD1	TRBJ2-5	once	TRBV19	CASNPTGVGETQYF	TGTGCCAGTAACCCGACAGGGGTGGGGGAGACCCAGTACTTC
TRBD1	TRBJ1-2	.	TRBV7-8	CASSLAGTGGNYGYTF	TGTGCCAGCAGCTTAGCCGGGACAGGGGGGAACTATGGCTACACCTTC
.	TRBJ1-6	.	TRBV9	CASSVGNTYNSPLHF	TGTGCCAGCTCGGTGGGGAACACCTATAATTCACCCCTCCACTTT
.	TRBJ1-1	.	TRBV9	CASSVELTGGEAFF	TGTGCCAGCAGCGTTGAACTGACTGGAGGCGAAGCTTTCTTT
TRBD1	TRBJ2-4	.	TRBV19	CASTAQGASTDIQYF	TGTGCCAGCACCGCCCAGGGGGCGTCCACAGACATTCAGTACTTC
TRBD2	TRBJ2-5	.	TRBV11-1	CASSHDAGGLKNF	TGTGCCAGCAGCCACGACGCGGGGGGGCTGAAGAACTTC
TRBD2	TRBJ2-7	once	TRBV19	CASSIDSAGLPYEQYF	TGTGCCAGTAGTATAGACTCAGCGGGATTACCCTACGAGCAGTACTTC
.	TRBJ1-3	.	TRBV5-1	CASSLEGAAGNTIYF	TGCGCCAGCAGCTTGGAAGGGGCGGCCGGAAACACCATATATTTT
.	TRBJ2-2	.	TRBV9	CASSVVSNTGELFF	TGTGCCAGCAGCGTAGTTAGCAACACCGGGGAGCTGTTTTTT
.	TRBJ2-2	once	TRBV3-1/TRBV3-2	CASSQGMNGELFF	TGTGCCAGCAGCCAAGGGATGAACGGGGAGCTGTTTTTT
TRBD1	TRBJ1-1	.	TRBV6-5	CASRIRDRMNTEAFF	TGTGCCAGCAGGATAAGGGACAGGATGAACACTGAAGCTTTCTTT
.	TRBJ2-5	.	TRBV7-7	CASSPLGRGETQYF	TGTGCTAGCAGTCCCCTCGGGCGGGGTGAGACCCAGTACTTC
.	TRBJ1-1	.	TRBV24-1	CATSDPTRNTEAFF	TGTGCCACCAGTGACCCTACAAGGAACACTGAAGCTTTCTTT
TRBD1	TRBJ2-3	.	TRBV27	CASSPHTGVSTDTQYF	TGTGCCAGCAGTCCCCATACAGGGGTTAGCACAGATACGCAGTATTTT
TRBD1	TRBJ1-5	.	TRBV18	CASSPDRAVQPQHF	TGTGCCAGCTCACCTGACAGGGCTGTACAGCCCCAGCATTTT
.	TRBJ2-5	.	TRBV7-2	CASSFFGKTQYF	TGTGCCAGCAGCTTCTTTGGGAAGACCCAGTACTTC
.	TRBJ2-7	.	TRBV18	CASSPQGNWVYEQYF	TGTGCCAGCTCACCGCAGGGGAATTGGGTCTACGAGCAGTACTTC
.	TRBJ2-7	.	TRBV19	CASSSGGSFGYEQYF	TGTGCCAGTAGTTCAGGGGGGTCTTTCGGCTACGAGCAGTACTTC
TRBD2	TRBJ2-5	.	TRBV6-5	CASSRGDGNVKTQYF	TGTGCCAGCAGCCGGGGGGACGGGAATGTAAAGACCCAGTACTTC
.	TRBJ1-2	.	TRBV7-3	CASSPYAGGYGYTF	TGTGCCAGCAGTCCGTACGCGGGAGGGTATGGCTACACCTTC
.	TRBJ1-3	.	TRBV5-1	CASSLVGLSSGNTIYF	TGCGCCAGCAGCTTGGTGGGCCTCAGCTCTGGAAACACCATATATTTT
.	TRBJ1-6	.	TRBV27	CASSLALSYNSPLHF	TGTGCCAGCAGTTTAGCGCTCTCCTATAATTCACCCCTCCACTTT
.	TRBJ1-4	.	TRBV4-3	CASSQGGRGANEKLFF	TGCGCCAGCAGCCAGGGTGGGAGGGGGGCTAATGAAAAACTGTTTTTT